This TCR beta chain was recorded in a study of beta chain features in type 1 diabetes. Expressed TCRB transcripts were sequenced because the entire RNA isolate underwent reverse transcription. Sequenced by immunoSEQ multiplex PCR; TCRdb stores in-frame clones only, minus some. The sample yields some 150,000 clones, roughly 9.3% seen once. Unmatched junction bases numbered 13, after V lost 5 bases and J lost 12 bases. The CDR3 is 15 amino acids. CDR1 and CDR2 from the germline V gene are SGHTA and FQGNSA. The sequencing input was central memory CD4+ T cells from blood. The receptor comes from a middle-aged woman in good health. The chain is built from TRBV7-2 and TRBJ2-6, with 7 bases that match TRBD1. The CDR3 protein is CASSPTRTGWTVLTF. CDR3 coding DNA: TGTGCCAGCAGCCCAACACGGACAGGTTGGACCGTCCTGACTTTC. The complete variable domain, with remaining parts taken from reference TRBV7-2 and TRBJ2-6, reads GAGVSQSPSNKVTEKGKDVELRCDPISGHTALYWYRQSLGQGLEFLIYFQGNSAPDKSGLPSDRFSAERTGGSVSTLTIQRTQQEDSAVYLCASSPTRTGWTVLTFGAGSRLTVL.